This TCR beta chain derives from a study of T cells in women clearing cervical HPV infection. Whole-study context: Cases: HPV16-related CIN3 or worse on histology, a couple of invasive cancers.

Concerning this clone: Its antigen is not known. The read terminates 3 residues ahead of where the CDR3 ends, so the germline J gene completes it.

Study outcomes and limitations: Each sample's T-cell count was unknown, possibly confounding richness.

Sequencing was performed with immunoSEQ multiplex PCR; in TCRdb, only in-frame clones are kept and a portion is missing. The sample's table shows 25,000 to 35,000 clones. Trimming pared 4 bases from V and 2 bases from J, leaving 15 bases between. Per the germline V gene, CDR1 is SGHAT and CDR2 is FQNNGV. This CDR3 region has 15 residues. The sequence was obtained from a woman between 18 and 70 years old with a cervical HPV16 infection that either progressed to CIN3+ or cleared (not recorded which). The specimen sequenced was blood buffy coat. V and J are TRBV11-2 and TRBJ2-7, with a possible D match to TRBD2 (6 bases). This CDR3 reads CASSSPAGLTYEQYF. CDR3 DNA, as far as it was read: TGTGCCAGCAGCTCCCCGGCGGGACTCACCTACGAG.